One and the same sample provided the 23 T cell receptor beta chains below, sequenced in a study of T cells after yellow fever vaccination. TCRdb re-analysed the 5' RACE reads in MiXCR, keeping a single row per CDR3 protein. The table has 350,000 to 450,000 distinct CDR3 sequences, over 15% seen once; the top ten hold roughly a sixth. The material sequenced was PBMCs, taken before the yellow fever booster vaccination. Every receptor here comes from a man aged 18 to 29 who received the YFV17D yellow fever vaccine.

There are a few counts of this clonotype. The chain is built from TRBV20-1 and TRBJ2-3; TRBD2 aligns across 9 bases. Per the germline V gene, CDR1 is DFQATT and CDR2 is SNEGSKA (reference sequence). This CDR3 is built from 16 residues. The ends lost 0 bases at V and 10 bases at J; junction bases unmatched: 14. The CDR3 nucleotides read TGCAGTGCTAGAGACCCGAGCGGGGGGCCGAATGGGGCGCAGTATTTT. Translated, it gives CSARDPSGGPNGAQYF.

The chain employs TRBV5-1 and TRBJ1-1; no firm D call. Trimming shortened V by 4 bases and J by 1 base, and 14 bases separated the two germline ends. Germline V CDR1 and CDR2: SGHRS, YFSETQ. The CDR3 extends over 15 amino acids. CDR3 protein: CASSGSKDGNTEAFF. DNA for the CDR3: TGCGCCAGCAGCGGGTCAAAGGATGGGAACACTGAAGCTTTCTTT. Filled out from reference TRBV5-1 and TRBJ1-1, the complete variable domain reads KAGVTQTPRYLIKTRGQQVTLSCSPISGHRSVSWYQQTPGQGLQFLFEYFSETQRNKGNFPGRFSGRQFSNSRSEMNVSTLELGDSALYLCASSGSKDGNTEAFFGQGTRLTVV.

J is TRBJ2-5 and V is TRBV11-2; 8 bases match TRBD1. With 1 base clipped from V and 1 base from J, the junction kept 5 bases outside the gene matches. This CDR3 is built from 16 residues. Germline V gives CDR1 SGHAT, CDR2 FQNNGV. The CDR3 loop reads CASSLVTGARQETQYF. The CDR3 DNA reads TGTGCCAGCAGCTTAGTGACAGGGGCCCGCCAAGAGACCCAGTACTTC.

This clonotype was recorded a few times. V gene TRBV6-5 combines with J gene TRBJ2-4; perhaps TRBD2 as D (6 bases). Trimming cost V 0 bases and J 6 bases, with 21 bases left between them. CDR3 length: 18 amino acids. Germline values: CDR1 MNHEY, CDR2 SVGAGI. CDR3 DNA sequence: TGTGCCAGCAGTTACTCGATAAGCGGCGCGGCCGGGGGAAACATTCAGTACTTC. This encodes CASSYSISGAAGGNIQYF.

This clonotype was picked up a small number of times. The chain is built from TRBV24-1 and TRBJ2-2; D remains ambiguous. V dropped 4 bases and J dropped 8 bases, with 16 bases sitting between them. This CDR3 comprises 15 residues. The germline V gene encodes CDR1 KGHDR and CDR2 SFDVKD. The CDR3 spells CATSDPATGLGELFF. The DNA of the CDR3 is TGTGCCACCAGTGACCCCGCGACTGGTCTTGGGGAGCTGTTTTTT.

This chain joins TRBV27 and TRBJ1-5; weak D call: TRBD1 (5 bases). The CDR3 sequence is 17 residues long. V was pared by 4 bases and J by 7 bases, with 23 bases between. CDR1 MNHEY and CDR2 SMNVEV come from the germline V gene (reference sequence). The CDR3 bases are TGTGCCAGCAGTTCCCACATTGGAGCCAGGGAGAACCAGCCCCAGCATTTT. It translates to CASSSHIGARENQPQHF.

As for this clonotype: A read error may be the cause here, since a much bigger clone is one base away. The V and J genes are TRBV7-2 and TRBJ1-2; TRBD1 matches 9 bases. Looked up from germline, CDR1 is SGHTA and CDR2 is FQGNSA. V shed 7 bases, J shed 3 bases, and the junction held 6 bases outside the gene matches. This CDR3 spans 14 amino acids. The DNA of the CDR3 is TGTGCCAGCATCCTGGGGACAGGGTACTATGGCTACACCTTC. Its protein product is CASILGTGYYGYTF.

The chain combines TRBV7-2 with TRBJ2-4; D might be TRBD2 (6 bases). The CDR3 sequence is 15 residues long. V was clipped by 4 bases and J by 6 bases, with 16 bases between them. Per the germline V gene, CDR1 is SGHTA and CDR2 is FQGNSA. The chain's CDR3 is CASSSSGGFGNIQYF. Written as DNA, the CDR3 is TGTGCCAGCAGCTCCTCCGGGGGTTTCGGAAACATTCAGTACTTC. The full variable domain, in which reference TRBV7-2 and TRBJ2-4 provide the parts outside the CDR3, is GAGVSQSPSNKVTEKGKDVELRCDPISGHTALYWYRQSLGQGLEFLIYFQGNSAPDKSGLPSDRFSAERTGGSVSTLTIQRTQQEDSAVYLCASSSSGGFGNIQYFGAGTRLSVL.

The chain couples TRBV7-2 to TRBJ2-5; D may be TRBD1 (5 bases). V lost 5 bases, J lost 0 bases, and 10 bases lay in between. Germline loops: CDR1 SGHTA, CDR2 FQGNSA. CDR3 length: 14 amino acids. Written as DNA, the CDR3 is TGTGCCAGCAGCCCAGACAGAAACCAAGAGACCCAGTACTTC. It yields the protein CASSPDRNQETQYF.

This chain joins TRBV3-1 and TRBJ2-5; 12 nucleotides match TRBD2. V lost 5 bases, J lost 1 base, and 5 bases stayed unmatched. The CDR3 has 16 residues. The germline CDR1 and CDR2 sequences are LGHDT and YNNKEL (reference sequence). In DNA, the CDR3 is TGTGCCAGCAGCTCAGGACTAGCGGGGACCCAAGAGACCCAGTACTTC. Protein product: CASSSGLAGTQETQYF.

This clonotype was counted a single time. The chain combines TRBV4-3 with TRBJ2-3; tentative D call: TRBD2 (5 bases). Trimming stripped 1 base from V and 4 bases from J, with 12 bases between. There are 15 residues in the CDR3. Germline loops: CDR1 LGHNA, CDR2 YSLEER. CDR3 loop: CASSQVRVEADTQYF. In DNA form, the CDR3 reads TGCGCCAGCAGCCAAGTGCGAGTGGAGGCAGATACGCAGTATTTT.

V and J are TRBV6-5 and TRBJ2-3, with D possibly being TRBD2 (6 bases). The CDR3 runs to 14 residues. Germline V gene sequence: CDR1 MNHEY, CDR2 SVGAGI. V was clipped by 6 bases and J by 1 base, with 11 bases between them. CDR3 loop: CASSGTLGTDTQYF. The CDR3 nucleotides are TGTGCCAGCAGCGGGACTCTCGGCACAGATACGCAGTATTTT.

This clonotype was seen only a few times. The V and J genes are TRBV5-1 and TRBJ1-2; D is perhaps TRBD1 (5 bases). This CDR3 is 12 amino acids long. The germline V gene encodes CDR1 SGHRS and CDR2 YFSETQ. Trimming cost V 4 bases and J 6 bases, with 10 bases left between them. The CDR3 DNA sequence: TGCGCCAGCAGCCTCGACAGCCATGGCTACACCTTC. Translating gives CASSLDSHGYTF.

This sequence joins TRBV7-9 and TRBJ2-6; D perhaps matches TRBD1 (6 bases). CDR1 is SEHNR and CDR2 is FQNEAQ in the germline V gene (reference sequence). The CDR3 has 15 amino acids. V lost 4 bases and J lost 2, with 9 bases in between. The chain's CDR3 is CASSSGQPGANVLTF. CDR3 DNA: TGTGCCAGCAGCTCCGGACAGCCTGGGGCCAACGTCCTGACTTTC.

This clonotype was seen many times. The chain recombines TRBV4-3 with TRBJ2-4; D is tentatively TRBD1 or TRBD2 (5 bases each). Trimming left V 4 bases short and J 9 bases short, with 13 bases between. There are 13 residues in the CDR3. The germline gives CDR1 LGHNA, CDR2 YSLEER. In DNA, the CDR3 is TGCGCCAGCAGCCCCGAATGGGGGTTCATTCAGTACTTC. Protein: CASSPEWGFIQYF.

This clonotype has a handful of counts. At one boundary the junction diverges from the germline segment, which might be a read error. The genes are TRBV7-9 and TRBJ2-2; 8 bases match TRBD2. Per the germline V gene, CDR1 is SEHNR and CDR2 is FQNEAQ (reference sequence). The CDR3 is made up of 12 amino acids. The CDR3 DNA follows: TGTGGCAGCGGGAGGAACACCGGGGAGCTGTTTTTT. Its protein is CGSGRNTGELFF.

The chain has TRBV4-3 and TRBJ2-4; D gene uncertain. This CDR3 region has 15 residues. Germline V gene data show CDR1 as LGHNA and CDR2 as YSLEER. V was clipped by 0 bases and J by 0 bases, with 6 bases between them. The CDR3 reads CASSQDGIAKNIQYF. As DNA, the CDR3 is TGCGCCAGCAGCCAAGATGGTATAGCCAAAAACATTCAGTACTTC.

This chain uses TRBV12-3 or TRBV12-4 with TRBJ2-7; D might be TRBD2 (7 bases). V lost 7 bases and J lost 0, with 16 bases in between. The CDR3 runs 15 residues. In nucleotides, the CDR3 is TGTGCCAGCAACTGGGGCGGGGGCCTCTCCTACGAGCAGTACTTC. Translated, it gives CASNWGGGLSYEQYF.

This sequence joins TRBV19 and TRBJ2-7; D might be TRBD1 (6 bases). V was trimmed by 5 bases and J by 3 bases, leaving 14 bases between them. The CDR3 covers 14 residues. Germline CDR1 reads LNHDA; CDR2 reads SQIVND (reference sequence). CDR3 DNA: TGTGCCAGTAGTGTGACAGGAGACTTCTACGAGCAGTACTTC. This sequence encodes CASSVTGDFYEQYF.

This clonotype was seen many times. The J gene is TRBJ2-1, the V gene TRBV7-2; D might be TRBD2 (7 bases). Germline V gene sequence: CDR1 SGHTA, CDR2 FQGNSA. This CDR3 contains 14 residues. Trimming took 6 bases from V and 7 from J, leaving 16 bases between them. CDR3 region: CASSPGGALNEQFF. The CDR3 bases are TGTGCCAGCAGTCCTGGGGGGGCGCTGAATGAGCAGTTCTTC. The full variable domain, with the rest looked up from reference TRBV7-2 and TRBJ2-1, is GAGVSQSPSNKVTEKGKDVELRCDPISGHTALYWYRQSLGQGLEFLIYFQGNSAPDKSGLPSDRFSAERTGGSVSTLTIQRTQQEDSAVYLCASSPGGALNEQFFGPGTRLTVL.

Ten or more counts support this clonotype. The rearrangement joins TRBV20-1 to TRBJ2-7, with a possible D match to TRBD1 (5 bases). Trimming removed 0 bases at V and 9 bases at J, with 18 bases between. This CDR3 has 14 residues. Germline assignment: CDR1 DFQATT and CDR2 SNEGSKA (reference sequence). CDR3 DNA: TGCAGTGCTAGAGAAGTAGGGGTCACCACAGGGCAGTACGTC. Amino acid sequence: CSAREVGVTTGQYV.

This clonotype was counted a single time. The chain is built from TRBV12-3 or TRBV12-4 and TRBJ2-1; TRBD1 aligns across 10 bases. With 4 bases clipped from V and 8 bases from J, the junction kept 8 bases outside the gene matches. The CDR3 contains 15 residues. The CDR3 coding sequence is TGTGCCAGCAGTTCCCGGGACAGGGGTATGGATGAGCAGTTCTTC. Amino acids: CASSSRDRGMDEQFF.

The CDR3 bases are TGCAGCGTTGATTCGGATATGGGCACTGAAGCTTTCTTT. Amino acids: CSVDSDMGTEAFF. This rearrangement joins TRBV29-1 to TRBJ1-1; the D is unclear. Per the germline V gene, CDR1 is SQVTM and CDR2 is ANQGSEA. Trimming took 3 bases from V and 4 from J, leaving 12 bases between them. There are 13 residues in the CDR3.